This T cell receptor (beta chain) was recorded in a study of T cells after yellow fever vaccination. Template switching by 5'RACE produced TCR cDNA, adding a universal primer site and UMIs. Via MiXCR, TCRdb re-called the 5' RACE reads, giving one row per CDR3 protein. The repertoire includes hundreds of thousands of distinct CDR3 sequences, 18% of them detected once, and about 18% sits in the top ten. Study-level findings and limits: Booster sampling recovered most clones from primary vaccination (roughly 97% CD4, 88% CD8).

CDR1 and CDR2 (germline): MNHNY, SVGAGI (reference sequence). Trimming took 6 bases from V and 0 from J; bases not matched to a gene: 13. The CDR3 runs to 17 residues. This clonotype was picked up a small number of times. What it recognizes is unknown. The clonotype comes from a man aged 18 to 29 who received the YFV17D yellow fever vaccine. The sample here was PBMCs, taken before the yellow fever booster vaccination. The V call is TRBV6-6, the J call TRBJ2-7, with TRBD1 identical over 8 bases. As DNA, the CDR3 is TGTGCCAGCAGCAAAGGAGCCGGGACAGGTAGCTCCTACGAGCAGTACTTC. Protein: CASSKGAGTGSSYEQYF.